This entry lists 5 T cell receptor beta chains sequenced from one sample in a study of blood T cell repertoires in COVID-19. Data came from immunoSEQ multiplex PCR; TCRdb stores just in-frame clones and leaves some out. The sample comprises 300,000 to 400,000 clones, over 70% of which are singletons, and about 6% rests with the top ten. The sequenced sample consisted of peripheral blood. The receptors come from a woman between 50 and 59 years old with COVID-19, enrolled during active disease.

The chain employs TRBV28 and TRBJ2-1; 10 bases are a match to TRBD1. This CDR3 contains 14 residues. Germline assignment: CDR1 MDHEN and CDR2 SYDVKM. V shed 4 bases and J 9 bases; nucleotides not matched to a gene: 6. The CDR3, as DNA: TGTGCCAGCAGTTCTGGACAGGGGGACAGTGAGCAGTTCTTC. Translated: CASSSGQGDSEQFF.

The chain joins TRBV9 to TRBJ2-7, with 9 bases identical to TRBD1. Germline-derived CDR1 and CDR2 are SGDLS and YYNGEE. Trimming took 4 bases from V and 3 from J; bases not matched to a gene: 5. This CDR3 is 14 amino acids long. The CDR3 is CASSSGGQGYEQYF. CDR3 DNA: TGTGCCAGCAGCTCGGGGGGACAGGGCTACGAGCAGTACTTC.

The V gene is TRBV5-4, the J gene TRBJ2-7, with TRBD1 identical over 7 bases. Germline V CDR1 and CDR2: SGHNT, YYREEE (reference sequence). The CDR3 is 16 residues long. Germline trimming cut 0 bases from V and 5 bases from J; bases unmatched to any gene: 11. The CDR3 protein is CASSLAVITGENEQYF. Here the CDR3 DNA reads TGTGCCAGCAGCTTGGCCGTGATAACAGGGGAGAACGAGCAGTACTTC.

The chain recombines TRBV7-9 with TRBJ2-7; a possible D gene is TRBD1 (5 bases). The CDR3 is 15 residues long. Per the germline V gene, CDR1 is SEHNR and CDR2 is FQNEAQ (reference sequence). V was cut by 3 bases and J by 3 bases, with 15 bases left in between. The DNA of the CDR3 is TGTGCCAGCAGCTTTAACGCCCAGGGTGACTACGAGCAGTACTTC. Its protein product is CASSFNAQGDYEQYF.

The gene calls are TRBV3-1 (or the pseudogene TRBV3-2) and TRBJ1-1; D is unclear. Trimming took 2 bases from V and 7 from J, leaving 8 bases between them. Per the germline V gene, CDR1 is LGHDT and CDR2 is YNNKEL (reference sequence). CDR3 length equals 12 residues. The DNA of the CDR3 is TGTGCCAGCAGCCAATTAGCGGGTGAAGCTTTCTTT. This sequence encodes CASSQLAGEAFF.